This T cell receptor (beta chain) derives from a study of T-cell reconstitution after alpha-beta-depleted transplantation in children. Study-level findings and limits: Some patients' high day-60 TCRbeta diversity was traced to surviving recipient T cells and thymic progenitors. Once a year had passed after transplant, T-cell counts and diversity came mostly from newly produced T cells. Reported findings indicate that, about two months after transplant, alpha-beta T cells came from several hundred expanded clones, which were derived from non-depleted graft cells.

Looked up from germline, CDR1 is LGHDT and CDR2 is YNNKEL (reference sequence). V was shortened by 4 bases and J by 3 bases, with 4 bases between the two germline ends. This CDR3 region has 13 residues. Molecular barcoding with unique molecular identifiers was used for the TCRbeta library. TCRdb itself ran the PCR reads through MiXCR, one entry per CDR3 protein. The sample has almost 600,000 distinct CDR3 sequences, 20% to 30% seen once. About this clonotype: Its antigen is unknown.

The rearrangement uses TRBV3-1 and TRBJ2-6; D unresolved. The TCR was taken from a boy less than two years old with Wiskott-Aldrich syndrome, due to receive a stem cell transplant. Here the sequenced sample was PBMCs, taken before TCRalphabeta/CD19-depleted stem cell transplant. This CDR3 reads CASSRGGANVLTF. The CDR3 DNA reads as TGTGCCAGCAGCCGCGGTGGGGCCAACGTCCTGACTTTC.